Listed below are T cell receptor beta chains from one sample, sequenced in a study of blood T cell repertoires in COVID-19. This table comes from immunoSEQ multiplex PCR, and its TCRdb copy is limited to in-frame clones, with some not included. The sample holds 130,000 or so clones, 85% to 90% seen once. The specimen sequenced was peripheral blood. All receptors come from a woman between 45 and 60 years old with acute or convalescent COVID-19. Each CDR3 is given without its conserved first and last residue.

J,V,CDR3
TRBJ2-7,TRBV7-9,ASSLQGASYEQY
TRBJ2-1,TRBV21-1,ASSKEKRETRNEQF
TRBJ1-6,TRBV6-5,ASSYSQALGNSPLH
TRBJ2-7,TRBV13,ASSPTWFEQY
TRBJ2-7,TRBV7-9,ASSASGSSYEQY
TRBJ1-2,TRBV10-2,ASSEGRGTGGYT
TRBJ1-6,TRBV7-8,ASSYLMTGGAISPLH
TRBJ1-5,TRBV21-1,ASSNFSGTGYQPQH
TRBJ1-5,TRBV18,ASSPSVSNQPQH
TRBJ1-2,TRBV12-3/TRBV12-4,ASRAQEGYT
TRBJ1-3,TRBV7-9,ASGGTGDAGNTIY